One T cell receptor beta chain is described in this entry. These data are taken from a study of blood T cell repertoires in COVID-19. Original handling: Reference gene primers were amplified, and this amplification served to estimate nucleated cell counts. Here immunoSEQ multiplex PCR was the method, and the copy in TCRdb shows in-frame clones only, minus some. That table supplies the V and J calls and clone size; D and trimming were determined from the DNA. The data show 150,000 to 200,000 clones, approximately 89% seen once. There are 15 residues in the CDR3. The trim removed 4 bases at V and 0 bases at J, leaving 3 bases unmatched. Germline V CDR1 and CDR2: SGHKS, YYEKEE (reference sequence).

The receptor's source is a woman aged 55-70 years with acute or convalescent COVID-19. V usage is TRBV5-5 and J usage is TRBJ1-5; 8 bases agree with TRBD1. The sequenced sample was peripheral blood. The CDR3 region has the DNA TGTGCCAGCAGCACTGGGACAGGTAGCAATCAGCCCCAGCATTTT. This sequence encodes CASSTGTGSNQPQHF.